This passage covers 14 T cell receptor beta chains from one sample sequenced in a study of blood T cell repertoires in COVID-19. TCRdb keeps only in-frame clones here, not all; method: immunoSEQ multiplex PCR. The table includes some 300,000 clones, just under 90% detected once. Sequenced sample: PBMCs or T cells enriched from blood (not recorded which). All receptors derive from a woman aged 45-60 years who had been exposed to COVID-19.

This clone is a singleton in its sample. The chain recombines TRBV6-5 with TRBJ1-5, with unresolved D. The CDR3 loop spans 11 amino acids. V gave up 6 bases and J gave up 6 bases, with 6 bases separating them. Germline V gives CDR1 MNHEY, CDR2 SVGAGI. The CDR3 sequence: CASRSGQPQHF. The CDR3 coding sequence is TGTGCCAGCAGATCCGGTCAGCCCCAGCATTTT.

This rearrangement joins TRBV28 to TRBJ1-1; TRBD1 aligns across 9 bases. The CDR3 runs to 17 residues. J was trimmed by 6 bases and V by 6 bases; bases with no gene match: 17. CDR1 and CDR2 (germline): MDHEN, SYDVKM. Here the CDR3 DNA reads TGTGCCAGCAGCAACCGGGACAGGGCTTTCGGGTGGCCTGAAGCTTTCTTT. Amino acids: CASSNRDRAFGWPEAFF. The full variable domain, its missing parts supplied by reference TRBV28 and TRBJ1-1, is DVKVTQSSRYLVKRTGEKVFLECVQDMDHENMFWYRQDPGLGLRLIYFSYDVKMKEKGDIPEGYSVSREKKERFSLILESASTNQTSMYLCASSNRDRAFGWPEAFFGQGTRLTVV.

The chain is built from TRBV7-9 and TRBJ2-5; maybe TRBD1 (6 bases). The CDR3 sequence is 14 residues long. V lost 1 base, J lost 3 bases, and 9 bases lay in between. CDR1 is SEHNR, CDR2 FQNEAQ, per germline (reference sequence). The CDR3 is CASSLGSGEETQYF. As DNA, the CDR3 is TGTGCCAGCAGCTTAGGGTCAGGGGAAGAGACCCAGTACTTC.

This clone was seen once. V gene TRBV18 combines with J gene TRBJ1-5; 7 positions match TRBD1. Unmatched junction bases numbered 9, after V lost 4 bases and J lost 9 bases. CDR3 length: 14 amino acids. Germline V CDR1 and CDR2: KGHSH, LQKENI. DNA for the CDR3: TGTGCCAGCTCACTTACAGGGGAACTATGGCCCCAGCATTTT. Its protein product is CASSLTGELWPQHF.

The CDR3 DNA reads TGTGCCAGCAGCGCGTCGTCTAGCTCCTATAATTCACCCCTCCACTTT. It codes for CASSASSSSYNSPLHF. V usage is TRBV9 and J usage is TRBJ1-6; D is ambiguous. This CDR3 spans 16 amino acids. V lost 3 bases and J lost 0, with 10 bases in between. Per germline, CDR1 SGDLS and CDR2 YYNGEE.

The V call is TRBV7-9, the J call TRBJ2-7, with D possibly matching TRBD1 (6 bases). There are 15 residues in the CDR3. Looked up from germline, CDR1 is SEHNR and CDR2 is FQNEAQ (reference sequence). The V gene lost 1 base and the J gene lost 6 bases, with 16 bases spanning the gap. This chain's CDR3 is CASSLVQGRGAEQYF. The DNA for the CDR3 is TGTGCCAGCAGCTTAGTACAGGGAAGAGGGGCCGAGCAGTACTTC.

This chain links TRBV18 with TRBJ1-2, with D perhaps TRBD1 (5 bases). In germline, CDR1 is KGHSH, CDR2 LQKENI. Trimming shortened V by 1 base and J by 2 bases, and 11 bases separated the two germline ends. CDR3 length equals 15 residues. CDR3 amino acids: CASSPRGRQNYGYTF. CDR3 bases: TGTGCCAGCTCACCACGGGGCCGGCAAAACTATGGCTACACCTTC.

V usage is TRBV27 and J usage is TRBJ2-1; D may be TRBD2 (5 bases). The germline V gene encodes CDR1 MNHEY and CDR2 SMNVEV (reference sequence). Trimming left V 6 bases short and J 12 bases short, with 15 bases between. The CDR3 covers 12 residues. The CDR3 loop is CASSLDYGAQFF. The CDR3 coding sequence is TGTGCCAGCAGCCTCGACTACGGAGCGCAGTTCTTC.

The chain uses TRBV28 and TRBJ1-2; tentative D call: TRBD1 (6 bases). Deletions cut 6 bases from V and 1 base from J, with 9 bases between. Germline-derived CDR1 and CDR2 are MDHEN and SYDVKM. This CDR3 comprises 13 residues. The CDR3 DNA follows: TGTGCCAGCAGGGTGGACAGTAACTATGGCTACACCTTC. Protein: CASRVDSNYGYTF.

This clone was seen once. This sequence joins TRBV12-3 or TRBV12-4 and TRBJ1-1; no firm D call. Trimming took off 6 bases at V and 0 bases at J, with 5 bases between the two ends. This CDR3 spans 12 amino acids. The CDR3 nucleotides are TGTGCCAGCAGCCGTATGAACACTGAAGCTTTCTTT. It encodes CASSRMNTEAFF.

J is TRBJ2-5 and V is TRBV10-2, with TRBD1 matching over 7 bases. V dropped 6 bases and J dropped 5; count of bases not matched to a gene: 9. The V gene's germline CDR1 is WSHSY and CDR2 SAAADI. This CDR3 comprises 14 residues. The CDR3 region is CASSQGQFVETQYF. CDR3 nucleotide sequence: TGCGCCAGCAGCCAGGGACAGTTCGTGGAGACCCAGTACTTC.

The V and J genes are TRBV7-2 and TRBJ1-2; tentatively, D is TRBD1 (6 bases). The ends were cut back, 5 bases at V and 8 bases at J, with 21 bases in the middle. Per germline, CDR1 SGHTA and CDR2 FQGNSA. This CDR3 spans 15 amino acids. CDR3 sequence reads: CASSPATSTGRGYTF. CDR3 coding DNA: TGTGCCAGCAGCCCCGCGACATCGACAGGAAGAGGCTACACCTTC. Drawing the rest from reference TRBV7-2 and TRBJ1-2, the complete variable domain is GAGVSQSPSNKVTEKGKDVELRCDPISGHTALYWYRQSLGQGLEFLIYFQGNSAPDKSGLPSDRFSAERTGGSVSTLTIQRTQQEDSAVYLCASSPATSTGRGYTFGSGTRLTVV.

The chain links TRBV9 to TRBJ2-3, with D perhaps TRBD2 (5 bases). Trimming took off 4 bases at V and 3 bases at J, with 18 bases between the two ends. The CDR3 covers 16 residues. CDR1 is SGDLS, CDR2 YYNGEE, per germline. CDR3 DNA: TGTGCCAGCAGCTCACGTAGCCAAACTAGGACAGATACGCAGTATTTT. Translation gives CASSSRSQTRTDTQYF.

The chain uses TRBV6-5 and TRBJ2-1; D not resolved. Germline lookup yields CDR1 MNHEY and CDR2 SVGAGI. Trimming stripped 10 bases from V and 3 bases from J, with 7 bases between. The CDR3 spans 11 residues. The DNA of the CDR3 is TGTGCCACTTTAGTCTACAATGAGCAGTTCTTC. This gives the protein CATLVYNEQFF.